The source of this T cell receptor beta chain is a study of shared clonotypes between healthy human individuals. Turning to the study itself: Ranging from 18 to 49 in age, donors were a couple of women and three men.

The CDR3 extends over 18 amino acids. Trimming took off 6 bases at V and 0 bases at J, with 21 bases between the two ends. Germline V CDR1 and CDR2: MDHEN, SYDVKM. Study-level points and caveats: Larger richness was generally estimated for naive than memory subsets.

On sorted subsets, replicate PCRs used 200 to 250 ng DNA, or 27,000 or so T cell genomes. The table came from immunoSEQ multiplex PCR; TCRdb's copy has only in-frame clones and leaves some out. The sample has about 670,000 clones, approximately 75% seen once. About this clone itself: Its antigen is unknown.

Sequenced: memory CD4+ T cells sorted from blood. The subset denotes: CD45RA-negative fraction. J is TRBJ1-5 and V is TRBV28; D is ambiguous. This sequence was found in a woman in her 30s in good health. The CDR3 sequence is CASSRTPFSTDSNQPQHF. CDR3 sequence (DNA): TGTGCCAGCAGCCGTACCCCCTTTTCGACGGATAGCAATCAGCCCCAGCATTTT.